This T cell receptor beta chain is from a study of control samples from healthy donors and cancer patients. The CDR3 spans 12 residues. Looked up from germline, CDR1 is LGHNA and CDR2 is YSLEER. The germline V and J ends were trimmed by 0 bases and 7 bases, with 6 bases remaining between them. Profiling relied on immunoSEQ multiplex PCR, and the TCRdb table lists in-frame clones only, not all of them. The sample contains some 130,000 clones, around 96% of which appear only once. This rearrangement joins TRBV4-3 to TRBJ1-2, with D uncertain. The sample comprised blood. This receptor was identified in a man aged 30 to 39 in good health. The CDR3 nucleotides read TGCGCCAGCAGCCAAGATAAGGGTGGCTACACCTTC. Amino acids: CASSQDKGGYTF.